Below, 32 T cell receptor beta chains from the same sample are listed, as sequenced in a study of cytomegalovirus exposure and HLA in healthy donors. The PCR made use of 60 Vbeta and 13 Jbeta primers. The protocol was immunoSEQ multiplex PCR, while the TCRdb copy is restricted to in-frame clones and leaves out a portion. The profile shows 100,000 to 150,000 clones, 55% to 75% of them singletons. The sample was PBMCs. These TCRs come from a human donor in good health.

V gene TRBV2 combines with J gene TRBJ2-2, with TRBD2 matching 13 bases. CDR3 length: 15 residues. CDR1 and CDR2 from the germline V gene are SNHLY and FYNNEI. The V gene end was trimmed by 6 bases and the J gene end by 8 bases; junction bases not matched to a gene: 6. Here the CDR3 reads CASRALAGGAGELFF. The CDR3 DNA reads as TGTGCCAGCAGGGCACTAGCGGGAGGGGCGGGGGAGCTGTTTTTT.

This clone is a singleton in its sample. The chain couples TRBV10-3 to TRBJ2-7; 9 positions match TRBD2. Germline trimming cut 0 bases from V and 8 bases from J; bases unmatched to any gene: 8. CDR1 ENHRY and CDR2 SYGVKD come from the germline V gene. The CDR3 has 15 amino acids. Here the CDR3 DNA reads TGTGCCATCAGTGAGTCGTTGCGGGAGGGCGGCAAGCAGTACTTC. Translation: CAISESLREGGKQYF.

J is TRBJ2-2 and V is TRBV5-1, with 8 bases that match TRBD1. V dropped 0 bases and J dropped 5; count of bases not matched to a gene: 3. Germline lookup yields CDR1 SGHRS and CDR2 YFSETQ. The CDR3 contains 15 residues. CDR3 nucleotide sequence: TGCGCCAGCAGCTTGGAGACAGGGGATACCGGGGAGCTGTTTTTT. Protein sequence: CASSLETGDTGELFF.

DNA for the CDR3: TGTGCCAGCCAACGGACTAGCGGATATGAGCAGTTCTTC. The encoded protein is CASQRTSGYEQFF. The rearrangement joins TRBV19 to TRBJ2-1; 10 nucleotides line up with TRBD2. J lost 8 bases, V lost 9 bases, and 7 bases had no gene match. This CDR3 region has 13 residues. CDR1 and CDR2 from the germline V gene are LNHDA and SQIVND (reference sequence).

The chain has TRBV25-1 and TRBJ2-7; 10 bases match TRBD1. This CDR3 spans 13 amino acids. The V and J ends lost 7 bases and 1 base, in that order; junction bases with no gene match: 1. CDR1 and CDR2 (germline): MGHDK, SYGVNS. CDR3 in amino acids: CASKGQGSYEQYF. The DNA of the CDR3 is TGTGCCAGCAAGGGACAGGGGTCCTACGAGCAGTACTTC.

The CDR3: CASSLGLYEQYF. The DNA of the CDR3 is TGTGCCAGCAGTTTAGGCCTCTACGAGCAGTACTTC. The chain links TRBV28 to TRBJ2-7; the D is unclear. V was pared by 2 bases and J by 3 bases, with 5 bases between. This CDR3 has 12 residues. CDR1 is MDHEN and CDR2 is SYDVKM in the germline V gene.

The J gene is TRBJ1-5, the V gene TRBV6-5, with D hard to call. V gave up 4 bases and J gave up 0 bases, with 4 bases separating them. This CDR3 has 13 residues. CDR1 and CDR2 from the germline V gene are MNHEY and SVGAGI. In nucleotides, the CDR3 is TGTGCCAGCAGTTCCTATAGCAATCAGCCCCAGCATTTT. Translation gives CASSSYSNQPQHF.

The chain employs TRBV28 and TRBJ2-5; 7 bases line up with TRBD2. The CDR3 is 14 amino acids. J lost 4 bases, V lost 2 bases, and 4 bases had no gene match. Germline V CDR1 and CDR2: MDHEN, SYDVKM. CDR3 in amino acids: CASSLAGRRETQYF. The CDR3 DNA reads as TGTGCCAGCAGTTTAGCCGGGAGGCGAGAGACCCAGTACTTC.

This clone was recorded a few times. The CDR3 DNA is TGTGCCTGGAGTCCAGGGTTGGGCCTAGCCAAAAACATTCAGTACTTC. It encodes CAWSPGLGLAKNIQYF. J is TRBJ2-4 and V is TRBV30; tentatively, D is TRBD1 (5 bases). V was pared by 2 bases and J by 0 bases, with 14 bases between. Germline V gene sequence: CDR1 GTSNPN, CDR2 SVGIG (reference sequence). The length of the CDR3 is 16 residues.

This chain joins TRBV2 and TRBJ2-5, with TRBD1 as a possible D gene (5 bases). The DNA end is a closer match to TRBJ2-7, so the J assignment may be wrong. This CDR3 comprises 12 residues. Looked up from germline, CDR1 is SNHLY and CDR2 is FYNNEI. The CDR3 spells CASSVQGYEQYF. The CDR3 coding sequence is TGTGCCAGCAGTGTCCAGGGCTACGAGCAGTACTTC.

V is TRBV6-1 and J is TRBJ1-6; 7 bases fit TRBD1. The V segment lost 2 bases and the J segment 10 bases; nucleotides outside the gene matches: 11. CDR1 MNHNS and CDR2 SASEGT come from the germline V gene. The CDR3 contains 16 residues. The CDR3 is CASSEQGGTVWSPLHF. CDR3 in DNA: TGTGCCAGCAGTGAACAAGGGGGGACAGTCTGGTCACCCCTCCACTTT.

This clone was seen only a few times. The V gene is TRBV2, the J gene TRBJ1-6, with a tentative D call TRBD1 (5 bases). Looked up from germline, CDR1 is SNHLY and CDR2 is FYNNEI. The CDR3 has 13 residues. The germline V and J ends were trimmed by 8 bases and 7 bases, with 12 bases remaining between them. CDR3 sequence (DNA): TGTGCCAGCCTCAGGGATCGGAATTCACCCCTCCACTTT. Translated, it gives CASLRDRNSPLHF.

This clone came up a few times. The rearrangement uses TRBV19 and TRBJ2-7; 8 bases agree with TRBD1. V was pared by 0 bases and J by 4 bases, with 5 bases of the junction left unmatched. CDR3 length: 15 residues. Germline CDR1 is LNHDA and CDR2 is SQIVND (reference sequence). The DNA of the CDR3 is TGTGCCAGTAGTATAGATATGGGACAGGAGTACGAGCAGTACTTC. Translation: CASSIDMGQEYEQYF.

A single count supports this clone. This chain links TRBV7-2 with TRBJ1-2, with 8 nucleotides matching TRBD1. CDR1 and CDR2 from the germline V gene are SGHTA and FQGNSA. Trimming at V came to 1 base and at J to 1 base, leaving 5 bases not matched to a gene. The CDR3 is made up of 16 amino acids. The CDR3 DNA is TGTGCCAGCAGCTTAGGTGGGGACAGGTATAACTATGGCTACACCTTC. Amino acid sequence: CASSLGGDRYNYGYTF. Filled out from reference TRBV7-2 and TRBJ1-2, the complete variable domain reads GAGVSQSPSNKVTEKGKDVELRCDPISGHTALYWYRQSLGQGLEFLIYFQGNSAPDKSGLPSDRFSAERTGGSVSTLTIQRTQQEDSAVYLCASSLGGDRYNYGYTFGSGTRLTVV.

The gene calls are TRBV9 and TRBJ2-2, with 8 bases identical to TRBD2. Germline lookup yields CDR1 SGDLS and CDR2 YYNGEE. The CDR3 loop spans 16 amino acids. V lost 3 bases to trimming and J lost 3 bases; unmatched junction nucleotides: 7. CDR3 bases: TGTGCCAGCAGCGGGGGCGGGGGGCAGTACACCGGGGAGCTGTTTTTT. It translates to CASSGGGGQYTGELFF. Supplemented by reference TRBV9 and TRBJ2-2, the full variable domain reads DSGVTQTPKHLITATGQRVTLRCSPRSGDLSVYWYQQSLDQGLQFLIQYYNGEERAKGNILERFSAQQFPDLHSELNLSSLELGDSALYFCASSGGGGQYTGELFFGEGSRLTVL.

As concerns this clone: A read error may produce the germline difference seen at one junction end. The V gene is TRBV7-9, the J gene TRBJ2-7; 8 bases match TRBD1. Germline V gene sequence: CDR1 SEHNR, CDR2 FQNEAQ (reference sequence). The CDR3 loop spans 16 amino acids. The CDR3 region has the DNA TGTTCCAGCAGCTTAGCAGGTCAACGGACAGGGAGCGAGCAGTACTTC. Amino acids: CSSSLAGQRTGSEQYF.

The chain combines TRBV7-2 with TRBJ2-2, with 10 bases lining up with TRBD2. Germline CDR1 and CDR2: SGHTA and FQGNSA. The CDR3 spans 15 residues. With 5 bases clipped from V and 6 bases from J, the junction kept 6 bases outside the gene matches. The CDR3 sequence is CASSGAGTSAGELFF. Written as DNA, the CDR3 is TGTGCCAGCAGCGGAGCCGGGACTAGCGCCGGGGAGCTGTTTTTT. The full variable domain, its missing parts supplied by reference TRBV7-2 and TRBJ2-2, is GAGVSQSPSNKVTEKGKDVELRCDPISGHTALYWYRQSLGQGLEFLIYFQGNSAPDKSGLPSDRFSAERTGGSVSTLTIQRTQQEDSAVYLCASSGAGTSAGELFFGEGSRLTVL.

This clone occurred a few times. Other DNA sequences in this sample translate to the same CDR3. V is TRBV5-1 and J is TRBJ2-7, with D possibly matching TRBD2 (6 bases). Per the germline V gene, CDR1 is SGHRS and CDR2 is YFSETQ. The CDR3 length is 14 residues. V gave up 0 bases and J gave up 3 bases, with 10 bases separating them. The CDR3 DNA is TGCGCCAGCAGCTTGGACGGGGGAGACTACGAGCAGTACTTC. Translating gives CASSLDGGDYEQYF.

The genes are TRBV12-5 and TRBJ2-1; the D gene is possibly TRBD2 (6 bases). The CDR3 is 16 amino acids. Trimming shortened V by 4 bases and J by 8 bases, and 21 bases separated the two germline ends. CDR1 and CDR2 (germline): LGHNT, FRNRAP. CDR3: CASGSGKMGGNDEQFF. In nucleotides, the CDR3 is TGTGCTAGTGGTTCGGGTAAGATGGGAGGTAACGATGAGCAGTTCTTC.

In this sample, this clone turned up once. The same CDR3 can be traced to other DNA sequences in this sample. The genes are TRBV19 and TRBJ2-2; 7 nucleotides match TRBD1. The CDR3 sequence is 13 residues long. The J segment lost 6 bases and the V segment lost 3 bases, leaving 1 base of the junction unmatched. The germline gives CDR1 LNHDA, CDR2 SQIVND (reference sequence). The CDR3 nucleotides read TGTGCCAGTAGTATTAGGGGGCCCGGGGAGCTGTTTTTT. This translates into CASSIRGPGELFF.

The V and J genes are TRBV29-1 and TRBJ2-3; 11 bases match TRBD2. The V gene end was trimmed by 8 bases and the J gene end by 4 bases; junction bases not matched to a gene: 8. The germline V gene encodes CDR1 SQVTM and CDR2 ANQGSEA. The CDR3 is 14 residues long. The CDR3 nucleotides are TGCAGCTCTGGGTCTAGCGGGAGGCCAGATACGCAGTATTTT. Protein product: CSSGSSGRPDTQYF.

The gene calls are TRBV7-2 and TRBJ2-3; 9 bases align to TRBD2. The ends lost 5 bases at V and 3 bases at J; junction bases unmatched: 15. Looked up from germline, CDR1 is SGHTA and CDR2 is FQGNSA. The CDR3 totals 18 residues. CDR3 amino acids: CASSRTSGGPSRTDTQYF. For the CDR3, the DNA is TGTGCCAGCAGCCGGACGAGCGGGGGGCCCTCTAGGACAGATACGCAGTATTTT.

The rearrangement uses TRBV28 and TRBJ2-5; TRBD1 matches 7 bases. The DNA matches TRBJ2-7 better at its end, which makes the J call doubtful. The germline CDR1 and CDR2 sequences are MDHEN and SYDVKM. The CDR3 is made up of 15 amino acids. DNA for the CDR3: TGTGCCAGCAGTTTATTATTGTTGACAGGGACCGAGCAGTACTTC. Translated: CASSLLLLTGTEQYF.

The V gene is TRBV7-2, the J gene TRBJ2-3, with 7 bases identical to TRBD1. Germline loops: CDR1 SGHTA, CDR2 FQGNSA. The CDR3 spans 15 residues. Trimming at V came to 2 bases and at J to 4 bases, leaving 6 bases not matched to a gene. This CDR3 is CASSLMKGAADTQYF. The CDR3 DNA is TGTGCCAGCAGCTTAATGAAGGGGGCCGCAGATACGCAGTATTTT.

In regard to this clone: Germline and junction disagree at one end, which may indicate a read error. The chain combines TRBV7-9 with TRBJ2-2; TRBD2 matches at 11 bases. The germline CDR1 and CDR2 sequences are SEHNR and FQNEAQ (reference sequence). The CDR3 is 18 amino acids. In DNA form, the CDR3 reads TGTTCCAGCAGCTCCCCGTCCGGGACTAGCGGCCCCACCGGGGAGCTGTTTTTT. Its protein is CSSSSPSGTSGPTGELFF.

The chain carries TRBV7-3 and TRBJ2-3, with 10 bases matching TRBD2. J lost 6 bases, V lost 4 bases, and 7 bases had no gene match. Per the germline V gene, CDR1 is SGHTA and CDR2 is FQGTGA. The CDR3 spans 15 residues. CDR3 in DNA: TGTGCCAGCAGCTCATTAGCGGGGGGCCTTGATACGCAGTATTTT. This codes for CASSSLAGGLDTQYF.

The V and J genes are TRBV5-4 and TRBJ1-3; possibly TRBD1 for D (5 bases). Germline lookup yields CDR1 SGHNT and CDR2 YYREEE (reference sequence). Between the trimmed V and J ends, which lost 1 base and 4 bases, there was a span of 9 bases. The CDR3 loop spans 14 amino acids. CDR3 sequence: CASSLWGQGNTIYF. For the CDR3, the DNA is TGTGCCAGCAGCTTGTGGGGCCAAGGAAACACCATATATTTT.

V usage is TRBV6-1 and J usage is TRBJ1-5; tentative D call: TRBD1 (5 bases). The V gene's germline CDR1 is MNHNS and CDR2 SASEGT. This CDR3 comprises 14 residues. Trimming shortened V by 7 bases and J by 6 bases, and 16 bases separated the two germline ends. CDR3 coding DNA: TGTGCCAGCATCGGGGGTCGGTTGAGTCAGCCCCAGCATTTT. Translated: CASIGGRLSQPQHF.

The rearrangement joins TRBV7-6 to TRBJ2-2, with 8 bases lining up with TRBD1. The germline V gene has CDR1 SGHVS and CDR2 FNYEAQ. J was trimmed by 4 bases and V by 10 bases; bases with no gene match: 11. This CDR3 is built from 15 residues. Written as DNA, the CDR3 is TGTGCCACCTCAAGGACAGGGATAGTCACCGGGGAGCTGTTTTTT. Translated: CATSRTGIVTGELFF.

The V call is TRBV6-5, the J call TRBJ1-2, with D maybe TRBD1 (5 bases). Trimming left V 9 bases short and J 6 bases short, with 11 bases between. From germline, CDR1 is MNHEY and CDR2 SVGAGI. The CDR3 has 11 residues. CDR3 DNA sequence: TGTGCCAGTTCGGACACAGATGGCTACACCTTC. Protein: CASSDTDGYTF.

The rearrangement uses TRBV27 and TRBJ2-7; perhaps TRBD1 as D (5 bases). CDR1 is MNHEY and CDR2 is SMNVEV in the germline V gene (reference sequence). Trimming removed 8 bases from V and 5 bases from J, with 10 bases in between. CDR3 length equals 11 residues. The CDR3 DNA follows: TGTGCCAGCGGTACAGGTCACGAGCAGTACTTC. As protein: CASGTGHEQYF.

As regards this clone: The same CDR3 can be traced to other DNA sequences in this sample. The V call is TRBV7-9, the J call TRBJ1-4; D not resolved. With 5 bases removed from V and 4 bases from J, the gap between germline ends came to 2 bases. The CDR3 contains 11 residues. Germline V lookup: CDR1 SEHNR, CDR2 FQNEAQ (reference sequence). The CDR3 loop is CASSLNEKLFF. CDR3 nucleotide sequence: TGTGCCAGCAGCCTTAATGAAAAACTGTTTTTT.